The 27 T cell receptor beta chains listed next were all sequenced from one sample in a study of T cell changes during pregnancy in multiple sclerosis. Using immunoSEQ multiplex PCR, the repertoire was profiled, and TCRdb retains in-frame clones only, with some absent. The sample lists 85,000 to 120,000 clones; 85% to 95% were seen once. The sequencing used peripheral blood, collected after pregnancy. The receptors were gathered from a female donor with multiple sclerosis, enrolled in a pregnancy study.

The V call is TRBV5-1, the J call TRBJ2-1, with 9 bases identical to TRBD2. CDR1 and CDR2 from the germline V gene are SGHRS and YFSETQ. V lost 2 bases and J lost 7; bases outside the gene matches: 4. The CDR3 is made up of 14 amino acids. The CDR3 nucleotides are TGCGCCAGCAGCTTCGCTAGCGGGGAGAATGAGCAGTTCTTC. Amino acids: CASSFASGENEQFF.

This clone was observed once. This chain links TRBV7-9 with TRBJ1-1; 7 bases match TRBD1. This CDR3 has 14 amino acids. Trimming cost V 4 bases and J 4 bases; bases outside gene matches: 6. The germline gives CDR1 SEHNR, CDR2 FQNEAQ (reference sequence). CDR3 sequence: CASSSNRGRTEAFF. In DNA, the CDR3 is TGTGCCAGCAGCTCGAACAGGGGTCGCACTGAAGCTTTCTTT.

CDR3 sequence reads: CASSSDREETQYF. For the CDR3, the DNA is TGTGCCAGCAGCTCTGACAGAGAAGAGACCCAGTACTTC. V gene TRBV28 combines with J gene TRBJ2-5; tentative D call: TRBD1 (5 bases). Germline-derived CDR1 and CDR2 are MDHEN and SYDVKM. The CDR3 runs to 13 residues. V was shortened by 6 bases and J by 3 bases, with 11 bases between the two germline ends.

V is TRBV9 and J is TRBJ2-1, with D unresolved. Trimming shortened V by 3 bases and J by 4 bases, and 5 bases separated the two germline ends. The V gene's germline CDR1 is SGDLS and CDR2 YYNGEE. The CDR3 has 12 amino acids. CDR3 sequence reads: CASSAQYNEQFF. The CDR3 DNA is TGTGCCAGCAGCGCACAATACAATGAGCAGTTCTTC.

This clone appeared a single time. This chain joins TRBV7-2 and TRBJ2-7, with TRBD1 matching over 10 bases. The V gene end was trimmed by 5 bases and the J gene end by 5 bases; junction bases not matched to a gene: 3. Looked up from germline, CDR1 is SGHTA and CDR2 is FQGNSA. The CDR3 totals 13 residues. CDR3 amino acids: CASSVTGGDEQYF. In nucleotides, the CDR3 is TGTGCCAGCAGCGTGACAGGGGGCGACGAGCAGTACTTC.

The CDR3 here is CASSRVGENTEAFF. The CDR3 DNA reads TGCGCCAGCAGCCGCGTCGGGGAGAACACTGAAGCTTTCTTT. The V gene is TRBV5-1, the J gene TRBJ1-1; unclear D gene. Germline assignment: CDR1 SGHRS and CDR2 YFSETQ. Trimming cost V 4 bases and J 1 base, with 11 bases left between them. This CDR3 is 14 amino acids long.

This rearrangement joins TRBV6-5 to TRBJ2-1, with TRBD1 matching 8 bases. V lost 4 bases, J lost 0 bases, and 2 bases stayed unmatched. There are 15 residues in the CDR3. Germline CDR1 and CDR2: MNHEY and SVGAGI. The DNA for the CDR3 is TGTGCCAGCAGTTCCACAGGGGGCTCCTACAATGAGCAGTTCTTC. Its protein is CASSSTGGSYNEQFF.

V usage is TRBV2 and J usage is TRBJ1-3; D is unresolved. CDR1 is SNHLY and CDR2 is FYNNEI in the germline V gene. V lost 4 bases and J lost 5, with 12 bases in between. This CDR3 is 14 amino acids long. CDR3 loop: CASSVRGQRNTIYF. CDR3 nucleotides: TGTGCCAGCAGTGTTAGAGGGCAGAGAAACACCATATATTTT.

The V and J genes are TRBV6-6 and TRBJ1-2; D is ambiguous. The V gene's germline CDR1 is MNHNY and CDR2 SVGAGI (reference sequence). V was trimmed by 0 bases and J by 1 base, leaving 6 bases between them. The CDR3 has 14 amino acids. The CDR3 loop is CASSYSGSNYGYTF. The CDR3 nucleotides read TGTGCCAGCAGTTACTCGGGCAGTAACTATGGCTACACCTTC.

A single count supports this clone. The V gene is TRBV19, the J gene TRBJ2-2, with D possibly TRBD1 on 5 matching bases. Trimming removed 2 bases from V and 4 bases from J, with 8 bases in between. The length of the CDR3 is 14 residues. Germline loops: CDR1 LNHDA, CDR2 SQIVND (reference sequence). CDR3 sequence: CASSIRQGTGELFF. CDR3 sequence (DNA): TGTGCCAGTAGTATACGGCAGGGCACCGGGGAGCTGTTTTTT.

The DNA of the CDR3 is TGTGCCAGCAGTGAAGATCGTGACAGGGATCGTTATAGCAATCAGCCCCAGCATTTT. Protein sequence: CASSEDRDRDRYSNQPQHF. This chain joins TRBV2 and TRBJ1-5; 7 bases match TRBD1. V was clipped by 1 base and J by 0 bases; unmatched bases: 12. The CDR3 loop spans 19 amino acids. Looked up from germline, CDR1 is SNHLY and CDR2 is FYNNEI. The full variable domain, completed using reference TRBV2 and TRBJ1-5, is EPEVTQTPSHQVTQMGQEVILRCVPISNHLYFYWYRQILGQKVEFLVSFYNNEISEKSEIFDDQFSVERPDGSNFTLKIRSTKLEDSAMYFCASSEDRDRDRYSNQPQHFGDGTRLSIL.

The rearrangement joins TRBV19 to TRBJ1-2; the D is unclear. This CDR3 comprises 13 residues. Germline-derived CDR1 and CDR2 are LNHDA and SQIVND (reference sequence). Trimming removed 1 base at V and 5 bases at J, with 8 bases between. CDR3 in amino acids: CASSIGYRYGYTF. The CDR3, as DNA: TGTGCCAGTAGTATAGGCTACCGGTATGGCTACACCTTC.

V usage is TRBV15 and J usage is TRBJ1-4; a weak D match, TRBD1 (5 bases). Germline V gene data show CDR1 as LNHNV and CDR2 as YYDKDF (reference sequence). The length of the CDR3 is 14 residues. The V and J ends lost 1 base and 8 bases respectively, with 11 bases between them. In DNA, the CDR3 is TGTGCCACCAGCAGAGGGGGCTCAGGAGAAAAACTGTTTTTT. The encoded protein is CATSRGGSGEKLFF. Complete variable domain (other parts from reference TRBV15 and TRBJ1-4): DAMVIQNPRYQVTQFGKPVTLSCSQTLNHNVMYWYQQKSSQAPKLLFHYYDKDFNNEADTPDNFQSRRPNTSFCFLDIRSPGLGDTAMYLCATSRGGSGEKLFFGSGTQLSVL.

The V call is TRBV2, the J call TRBJ2-5, with 7 bases that match TRBD2. This CDR3 has 14 amino acids. The germline CDR1 and CDR2 sequences are SNHLY and FYNNEI. The trim removed 8 bases at V and 5 bases at J, leaving 11 bases unmatched. CDR3 amino acids: CASLFGGISETQYF. DNA for the CDR3: TGTGCCAGCCTATTCGGGGGGATATCTGAGACCCAGTACTTC.

J is TRBJ2-7 and V is TRBV25-1, with TRBD1 identical over 7 bases. The length of the CDR3 is 14 residues. Looked up from germline, CDR1 is MGHDK and CDR2 is SYGVNS. Trimming removed 0 bases from V and 2 bases from J; junction bases left unmatched: 1. The DNA of the CDR3 is TGTGCCAGCAGTGAATATACAGGGGCCTACGAGCAGTACTTC. It codes for CASSEYTGAYEQYF.

The rearrangement joins TRBV20-1 to TRBJ2-3, with TRBD2 identical over 7 bases. Unmatched junction bases numbered 2, after V lost 6 bases and J lost 5 bases. There are 11 residues in the CDR3. Germline assignment: CDR1 DFQATT and CDR2 SNEGSKA (reference sequence). DNA for the CDR3: TGCAGTGCCGCTAGCGGAGATACGCAGTATTTT. Translating it yields CSAASGDTQYF.

The genes are TRBV27 and TRBJ2-1; tentative D call: TRBD2 (6 bases). This CDR3 comprises 16 residues. V gave up 4 bases and J gave up 0 bases, with 13 bases separating them. Germline lookup yields CDR1 MNHEY and CDR2 SMNVEV (reference sequence). The CDR3 sequence: CASSSRLESSYNEQFF. The CDR3 coding sequence is TGTGCCAGCAGTTCAAGACTAGAGAGCTCCTACAATGAGCAGTTCTTC.

The chain uses TRBV5-1 and TRBJ2-3, with 9 bases identical to TRBD2. The germline V gene has CDR1 SGHRS and CDR2 YFSETQ. V gave up 1 base and J gave up 0 bases; unmatched junction bases: 6. This CDR3 has 17 amino acids. The CDR3 reads CASSLRLAATSTDTQYF. CDR3 nucleotide sequence: TGCGCCAGCAGCTTGAGACTAGCGGCGACCAGCACAGATACGCAGTATTTT.

This clone has only one observation. The V gene is TRBV7-2, the J gene TRBJ1-5, with 7 bases lining up with TRBD1. CDR3 size: 15 residues. Germline CDR1 reads SGHTA; CDR2 reads FQGNSA. J gave up 2 bases and V 5 bases, and 6 bases lay outside the gene matches. Written as DNA, the CDR3 is TGTGCCAGCAGCCCCTTTACAGGGGGCAATCAGCCCCAGCATTTT. It codes for CASSPFTGGNQPQHF.

The chain is built from TRBV5-5 and TRBJ2-7; D is unresolved. The CDR3 length is 15 residues. From germline, CDR1 is SGHKS and CDR2 YYEKEE (reference sequence). V lost 4 bases to trimming and J lost 3 bases, with 17 bases between them. CDR3 in amino acids: CASSAAQTSLYEQYF. Here the CDR3 DNA reads TGTGCCAGCAGCGCAGCACAGACATCCCTCTACGAGCAGTACTTC.

The J gene is TRBJ2-7, the V gene TRBV27; possibly TRBD2 for D (7 bases). The CDR3 is 17 amino acids. V was shortened by 2 bases and J by 6 bases, with 23 bases between the two germline ends. Looked up from germline, CDR1 is MNHEY and CDR2 is SMNVEV (reference sequence). This chain's CDR3 is CASSLNRVAGAIGEQYF. The CDR3 DNA reads as TGTGCCAGCAGTTTAAATCGGGTCGCGGGGGCGATAGGCGAGCAGTACTTC.

The chain is built from TRBV30 and TRBJ1-1; no clear D gene. This CDR3 region has 15 residues. With 2 bases removed from V and 0 bases from J, the gap between germline ends came to 13 bases. CDR1 and CDR2 from the germline V gene are GTSNPN and SVGIG (reference sequence). In nucleotides, the CDR3 is TGTGCCTGGAGTAAACCGAGAGGCATGAACACTGAAGCTTTCTTT. Amino acids: CAWSKPRGMNTEAFF. Filled out from reference TRBV30 and TRBJ1-1, the complete variable domain reads SQTIHQWPATLVQPVGSPLSLECTVEGTSNPNLYWYRQAAGRGLQLLFYSVGIGQISSEVPQNLSASRPQDRQFILSSKKLLLSDSGFYLCAWSKPRGMNTEAFFGQGTRLTVV.

This rearrangement joins TRBV6-5 to TRBJ2-7; D remains ambiguous. Looked up from germline, CDR1 is MNHEY and CDR2 is SVGAGI. Trimming pared 0 bases from V and 2 bases from J, leaving 8 bases between. This CDR3 has 14 amino acids. CDR3 in DNA: TGTGCCAGCAGTTACTCGGGCAGTACCTACGAGCAGTACTTC. Translating gives CASSYSGSTYEQYF.

In this sample, this clone turned up once. The chain carries TRBV6-6 and TRBJ1-5; TRBD1 might be the D (5 bases). Germline CDR1 MNHNY, CDR2 SVGAGI (reference sequence). V lost 0 bases, J lost 7 bases, and 13 bases lay in between. The CDR3 runs to 15 residues. CDR3 in DNA: TGTGCCAGCAGTTACTCGCGTTCGGGGGAGCAGCCCCAGCATTTT. It encodes CASSYSRSGEQPQHF.

The chain has TRBV6-1 and TRBJ1-2, with 11 bases identical to TRBD1. Germline V gives CDR1 MNHNS, CDR2 SASEGT. V gave up 6 bases and J gave up 7 bases; unmatched junction bases: 10. This CDR3 is built from 15 residues. The CDR3 DNA follows: TGTGCCAGCAGGGGCTGGACAGGGGGCTCAGGTGGCTACACCTTC. The encoded protein is CASRGWTGGSGGYTF.

The rearrangement joins TRBV9 to TRBJ2-1; a possible D gene is TRBD1 (6 bases). The germline V and J ends were trimmed by 1 base and 7 bases, with 15 bases remaining between them. CDR1 SGDLS and CDR2 YYNGEE come from the germline V gene. This CDR3 has 15 amino acids. The CDR3 here is CASSVSTGRSNEQFF. The CDR3 nucleotides are TGTGCCAGCAGCGTATCGACAGGCCGGTCGAATGAGCAGTTCTTC.

V is TRBV7-6 and J is TRBJ2-1; TRBD2 matches 15 bases. After removal of 4 bases from V and 10 bases from J, the junction contained 5 bases not matched to a gene. Germline CDR1 and CDR2: SGHVS and FNYEAQ. The CDR3 spans 15 residues. The CDR3 DNA reads as TGTGCCAGCAGCTCGGGACTAGCGGGAGGTCGGGAGCAGTTCTTC. This sequence encodes CASSSGLAGGREQFF.